The T cell receptor (beta chain) described here comes from a study of blood T cell repertoires in COVID-19. Study-level background: Samples of COVID-19 (acute and convalescent) were obtained from the United States, Italy and Spain.

The germline V and J ends were trimmed by 0 bases and 1 base, with 11 bases remaining between them. The CDR3 runs 16 residues. Germline CDR1 and CDR2: SGHNT and YYREEE (reference sequence). Some clones are missing from TCRdb's copy, which holds only in-frame ones; the method was immunoSEQ multiplex PCR. The table shows a few hundred thousand clones, with 75% to 85% occurring only once. The sample taken for sequencing was peripheral blood. This TCR derives from a woman aged 35 to 49 who had recovered from COVID-19. This rearrangement joins TRBV5-4 to TRBJ2-1; weak D call: TRBD1 (6 bases). The CDR3 sequence is CASSLDPGVSYNEQFF. The CDR3 DNA reads TGTGCCAGCAGCTTGGATCCAGGGGTGTCCTACAATGAGCAGTTCTTC.